The TCR beta chain under discussion was sequenced for a study of OX40 agonist ivuxolimab in advanced cancers. About the research overall: In this cohort, patients received ivuxolimab, an agonistic anti-OX40 (CD134) antibody.

Blood samples were obtained at baseline, cycle 4 day 1, and cycle 7 day 1. The data were produced by immunoSEQ multiplex PCR, yet TCRdb's version contains in-frame clones alone and is incomplete. The table includes tens of thousands of clones, about 85% detected once. The source is an adult with an advanced solid tumor such as melanoma, head and neck, liver or kidney cancer. This sample comprised CD4+ or CD8+ T cells sorted from blood, obtained in a trial of the OX40 agonist ivuxolimab.

For the CDR3, the DNA is TGCGCCAGCAGCACCGGGGCGGTGCCTAGCACAGATACGCAGTATTTT. It specifies CASSTGAVPSTDTQYF. This rearrangement joins TRBV5-1 to TRBJ2-3; the D call may be TRBD1 or TRBD2 (5 bases each). The CDR3 sequence is 16 residues long. V shed 4 bases and J shed 0 bases, with 15 bases lying between them. Germline V CDR1 and CDR2: SGHRS, YFSETQ.